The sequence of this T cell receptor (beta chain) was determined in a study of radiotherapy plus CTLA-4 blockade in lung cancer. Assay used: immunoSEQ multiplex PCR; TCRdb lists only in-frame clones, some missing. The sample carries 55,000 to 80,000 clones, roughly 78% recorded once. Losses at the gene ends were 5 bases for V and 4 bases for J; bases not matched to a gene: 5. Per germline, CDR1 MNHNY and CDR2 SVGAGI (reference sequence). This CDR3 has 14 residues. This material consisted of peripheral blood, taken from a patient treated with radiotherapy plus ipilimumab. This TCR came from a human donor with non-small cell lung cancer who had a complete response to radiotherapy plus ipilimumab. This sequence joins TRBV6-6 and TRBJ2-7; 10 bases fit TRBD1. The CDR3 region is CASSPGQGLYEQYV. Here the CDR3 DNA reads TGTGCCAGCAGTCCGGGACAGGGGCTATACGAGCAGTACGTC.